One and the same sample provided the 20 T cell receptor beta chains below, sequenced in a study of blood T cell repertoires in COVID-19. Produced via immunoSEQ multiplex PCR; TCRdb's table is partial and in-frame only. In the table there are fewer than 300,000 clones, around 83% of which are singletons. The sequencing input was PBMCs or T cells enriched from blood (not recorded which). All receptors derive from a middle-aged man who had been exposed to COVID-19.

This sequence joins TRBV28 and TRBJ1-2, with D possibly TRBD1 on 6 matching bases. The CDR3 runs 13 residues. V was pared by 3 bases and J by 6 bases, with 11 bases between. Germline V lookup: CDR1 MDHEN, CDR2 SYDVKM. The CDR3 sequence: CASSFQQGNGYTF. The CDR3 DNA reads TGTGCCAGCAGTTTTCAACAGGGAAATGGCTACACCTTC.

The V and J genes are TRBV29-1 and TRBJ2-1, with 14 bases lining up with TRBD2. In germline, CDR1 is SQVTM, CDR2 ANQGSEA. This CDR3 comprises 19 residues. The V gene end was trimmed by 5 bases and the J gene end by 7 bases; junction bases not matched to a gene: 19. The CDR3 DNA is TGCAGCGTTACCCCCCCACTCAAACCGGGACTAGCGGGAGTAAATGAGCAGTTCTTC. Protein: CSVTPPLKPGLAGVNEQFF.

This clone was seen once. CDR3 loop: CASSVTGRSEAFF. Here the CDR3 DNA reads TGCGCCAGCAGTGTAACCGGGAGGAGTGAAGCTTTCTTT. V is TRBV10-2 and J is TRBJ1-1; D call uncertain. The CDR3 extends over 13 amino acids. Germline CDR1 is WSHSY and CDR2 is SAAADI. Trimming pared 4 bases from V and 7 bases from J, leaving 13 bases between.

CDR3 sequence (DNA): TGCAGCGATGCGGAGAATACACTGCGTGGCTACACCTTC. The encoded protein is CSDAENTLRGYTF. V usage is TRBV29-1 and J usage is TRBJ1-2; unclear D gene. Trimming removed 7 bases from V and 7 bases from J, with 19 bases in between. Germline assignment: CDR1 SQVTM and CDR2 ANQGSEA. The CDR3 sequence is 13 residues long.

The chain uses TRBV7-2 and TRBJ1-1; TRBD1 aligns across 8 bases. The V gene's germline CDR1 is SGHTA and CDR2 FQGNSA. This CDR3 is 14 amino acids long. J lost 1 base, V lost 3 bases, and 1 base had no gene match. CDR3 bases: TGTGCCAGCAGCTTTCAGGGGGCGAACACTGAAGCTTTCTTT. It encodes CASSFQGANTEAFF.

The chain is built from TRBV10-2 and TRBJ2-7; 10 positions match TRBD2. V dropped 2 bases and J dropped 3; count of bases not matched to a gene: 10. The CDR3 runs to 17 residues. Germline CDR1 and CDR2: WSHSY and SAAADI. CDR3 nucleotides: TGCGCCAGCAGTGAGGATGGGCTAGCGGGAGCGCACTACGAGCAGTACTTC. This sequence encodes CASSEDGLAGAHYEQYF.

The rearrangement links TRBV19 to TRBJ1-1, with 8 bases lining up with TRBD1. Looked up from germline, CDR1 is LNHDA and CDR2 is SQIVND (reference sequence). J was trimmed by 3 bases and V by 7 bases; bases with no gene match: 7. The CDR3 covers 14 residues. The CDR3 bases are TGTGCCAGTACCCGGACAGGGATGGACACTGAAGCTTTCTTT. This codes for CASTRTGMDTEAFF.

The gene calls are TRBV18 and TRBJ2-7; possible D gene TRBD2, 6 bases. Germline CDR1 is KGHSH and CDR2 is LQKENI. The germline V and J ends were trimmed by 6 bases and 2 bases, with 14 bases remaining between them. This CDR3 contains 14 residues. The CDR3 here is CASSPGDSAYEQYF. The CDR3 DNA is TGTGCCAGCTCCCCGGGGGATAGCGCCTACGAGCAGTACTTC.

This chain uses TRBV11-3 with TRBJ2-5; possibly TRBD1 for D (7 bases). Trimming cost V 1 base and J 2 bases, with 14 bases left between them. Germline CDR1 SGHNT, CDR2 YENEEA. This CDR3 is built from 16 residues. In nucleotides, the CDR3 is TGTGCCAGCAGCTTAGTTTTTTCAGGGGGGCAAGAGACCCAGTACTTC. Amino acid sequence: CASSLVFSGGQETQYF. Variable domain in full (rest from reference TRBV11-3 and TRBJ2-5): EAGVVQSPRYKIIEKKQPVAFWCNPISGHNTLYWYLQNLGQGPELLIRYENEEAVDDSQLPKDRFSAERLKGVDSTLKIQPAELGDSAVYLCASSLVFSGGQETQYFGPGTRLLVL.

This rearrangement joins TRBV6-1 to TRBJ2-7; TRBD2 aligns across 10 bases. The trim removed 2 bases at V and 4 bases at J, leaving 5 bases unmatched. The CDR3 has 15 amino acids. Germline V gene sequence: CDR1 MNHNS, CDR2 SASEGT. This CDR3 reads CASSESSGRAYEQYF. CDR3 coding DNA: TGTGCCAGCAGTGAATCCAGCGGGAGGGCTTACGAGCAGTACTTC.

V is TRBV6-5 and J is TRBJ2-1; TRBD2 aligns across 7 bases. This CDR3 contains 14 residues. CDR1 is MNHEY and CDR2 is SVGAGI in the germline V gene. V was pared by 10 bases and J by 2 bases, with 8 bases of the junction left unmatched. CDR3 nucleotides: TGTGCCACGGGGGAGAGCGGGACCTACAATGAGCAGTTCTTC. Amino acids: CATGESGTYNEQFF.

The CDR3 DNA sequence: TGTGCCAGCAGCCACCCGACTAGGGCGAGAGATACGCAGTATTTT. Protein product: CASSHPTRARDTQYF. The V and J genes are TRBV3-1 (or the pseudogene TRBV3-2) and TRBJ2-3; tentatively, D is TRBD2 (6 bases). The CDR3 has 15 amino acids. The ends were cut back, 3 bases at V and 5 bases at J, with 15 bases in the middle. Germline V gene data show CDR1 as LGHDT and CDR2 as YNNKEL (reference sequence).

This clone was seen a handful of times. This chain connects TRBV7-9 to TRBJ2-1, with D hard to call. Trimming cost V 0 bases and J 9 bases, with 6 bases left between them. Germline CDR1 SEHNR, CDR2 FQNEAQ (reference sequence). This CDR3 contains 12 residues. CDR3 in amino acids: CASSLARGEQFF. CDR3 sequence (DNA): TGTGCCAGCAGCTTAGCGCGAGGTGAGCAGTTCTTC.

The J gene is TRBJ2-3, the V gene TRBV11-2, with 7 bases lining up with TRBD2. V shed 1 base and J 2 bases; nucleotides not matched to a gene: 12. Germline values: CDR1 SGHAT, CDR2 FQNNGV. The CDR3 is 18 residues long. In DNA, the CDR3 is TGTGCCAGCAGCTTAGTAGGTGGGAGGGCCCTTAACACAGATACGCAGTATTTT. Translation: CASSLVGGRALNTDTQYF.

The genes are TRBV27 and TRBJ1-6; tentatively, D is TRBD1 (6 bases). The CDR3 spans 15 residues. The V gene lost 1 base and the J gene lost 10 bases, with 14 bases spanning the gap. Germline V gene data show CDR1 as MNHEY and CDR2 as SMNVEV (reference sequence). DNA of the CDR3: TGTGCCAGCAGTTTATTCGGACAGATTATATCACCCCTCCACTTT. Its translation is CASSLFGQIISPLHF.

The chain carries TRBV19 and TRBJ2-5; 14 positions agree with TRBD2. Germline-derived CDR1 and CDR2 are LNHDA and SQIVND (reference sequence). The CDR3 has 15 residues. With V trimmed by 9 bases and J by 6 bases, 9 bases remained unmatched. The DNA for the CDR3 is TGTGCCAGCACCCCGACTAGCGGGAGGGTTCAGACCCAGTACTTC. Residues: CASTPTSGRVQTQYF.

The rearrangement links TRBV6-5 to TRBJ1-6, with D possibly matching TRBD1 (6 bases). The V gene lost 7 bases and the J gene lost 9 bases, with 10 bases spanning the gap. The CDR3 is 12 amino acids. The germline gives CDR1 MNHEY, CDR2 SVGAGI. CDR3 sequence: CASNRAPSPLHF. The DNA for the CDR3 is TGTGCCAGCAACAGGGCACCTTCACCCCTCCACTTT.

This chain links TRBV4-1 with TRBJ2-7, with TRBD1 identical over 7 bases. The V gene end was trimmed by 2 bases and the J gene end by 10 bases; junction bases not matched to a gene: 8. From germline, CDR1 is MGHRA and CDR2 YSYEKL. The CDR3 contains 13 residues. In DNA form, the CDR3 reads TGCGCCAGCAGCCAAACAGGGGATATTACCCAGTACTTC. The encoded protein is CASSQTGDITQYF.

The chain is built from TRBV4-1 and TRBJ2-3, with 10 nucleotides matching TRBD2. With V trimmed by 4 bases and J by 3 bases, 10 bases remained unmatched. The CDR3 contains 17 residues. Germline CDR1 and CDR2: MGHRA and YSYEKL. CDR3 nucleotides: TGCGCCAGCAGCCCCCTGGGAGCGGGAGGGCCTACAGATACGCAGTATTTT. It codes for CASSPLGAGGPTDTQYF.

V and J are TRBV6-6 and TRBJ2-7, with D uncertain. The CDR3 extends over 13 amino acids. V dropped 2 bases and J dropped 1 base, with 6 bases sitting between them. The germline V gene encodes CDR1 MNHNY and CDR2 SVGAGI (reference sequence). DNA of the CDR3: TGTGCCAGCAGTTACGATAGTTCCTACGAGCAGTACTTC. Amino acids: CASSYDSSYEQYF.